A single sample is the source of the 6 T cell receptor beta chains below, sequenced in a study of T cell repertoires in cytomegalovirus infection. Antigens of these TCRs are unknown. MiXCR, applied by TCRdb to the reads, yields one record per CDR3 protein. This table has some 920,000 distinct CDR3 sequences, roughly 31% appearing once. The sample in question was cultured CD8+ T cells from PBMCs, obtained from culture after CMV antigen stimulation. Receptor source: a human donor in good health (CMV status not recorded). Some clones in this sample may be carry-over from other donors' samples.

The chain is built from TRBV15 and TRBJ2-3; D remains unclear. This CDR3 spans 12 amino acids. Deletions cut 6 bases from V and 1 base from J, with 5 bases between. Germline lookup yields CDR1 LNHNV and CDR2 YYDKDF (reference sequence). The CDR3 nucleotides read TGTGCCACCAGAGAGGGCACAGATACGCAGTATTTT. Its protein product is CATREGTDTQYF.

This clonotype was seen more than once but under ten times. The V gene is TRBV4-1, the J gene TRBJ1-4; D ambiguous. V was pared by 2 bases and J by 8 bases, with 9 bases between. Germline values: CDR1 MGHRA, CDR2 YSYEKL. The CDR3 contains 13 residues. CDR3 loop: CASSQLGGEKLFF. The CDR3, as DNA: TGCGCCAGCAGCCAACTAGGAGGGGAAAAACTGTTTTTT.

The sample holds a few counts of this clonotype. The chain recombines TRBV6-2 or TRBV6-3 with TRBJ1-2; D unclear. Germline V CDR1 and CDR2: MNHEY, SVGEGT. The CDR3 is 12 residues long. Trimming took off 2 bases at V and 8 bases at J, with 9 bases between the two ends. The chain's CDR3 is CASSYLGYGYTF. The CDR3 DNA reads as TGTGCCAGCAGTTACCTTGGGTACGGCTACACCTTC.

This chain joins TRBV9 and TRBJ2-7; D not certain. V was shortened by 3 bases and J by 6 bases, with 13 bases between the two germline ends. The CDR3 has 13 amino acids. CDR1 is SGDLS and CDR2 is YYNGEE in the germline V gene. For the CDR3, the DNA is TGTGCCAGCAGCGATCACCTTAAAGGCGAGCAGTACTTC. This sequence encodes CASSDHLKGEQYF.

The rearrangement links TRBV20-1 to TRBJ2-1, with 10 bases fitting TRBD2. The germline CDR1 and CDR2 sequences are DFQATT and SNEGSKA (reference sequence). The CDR3 extends over 14 amino acids. Trimming at V came to 1 base and at J to 7 bases, leaving 4 bases not matched to a gene. CDR3 protein: CSARVGLAANEQFF. The CDR3 coding sequence is TGCAGTGCTAGAGTAGGACTAGCGGCTAATGAGCAGTTCTTC.

This clonotype was observed at least ten times. The chain recombines TRBV7-2 with TRBJ2-7; 8 bases align to TRBD2. Germline CDR1 is SGHTA and CDR2 is FQGNSA. CDR3 length equals 17 residues. The V and J ends lost 2 bases and 3 bases, in that order; junction bases with no gene match: 12. CDR3 loop: CASSLTGSAGVNYEQYF. CDR3 coding DNA: TGTGCCAGCAGCTTAACCGGCTCAGCGGGGGTGAACTACGAGCAGTACTTC.